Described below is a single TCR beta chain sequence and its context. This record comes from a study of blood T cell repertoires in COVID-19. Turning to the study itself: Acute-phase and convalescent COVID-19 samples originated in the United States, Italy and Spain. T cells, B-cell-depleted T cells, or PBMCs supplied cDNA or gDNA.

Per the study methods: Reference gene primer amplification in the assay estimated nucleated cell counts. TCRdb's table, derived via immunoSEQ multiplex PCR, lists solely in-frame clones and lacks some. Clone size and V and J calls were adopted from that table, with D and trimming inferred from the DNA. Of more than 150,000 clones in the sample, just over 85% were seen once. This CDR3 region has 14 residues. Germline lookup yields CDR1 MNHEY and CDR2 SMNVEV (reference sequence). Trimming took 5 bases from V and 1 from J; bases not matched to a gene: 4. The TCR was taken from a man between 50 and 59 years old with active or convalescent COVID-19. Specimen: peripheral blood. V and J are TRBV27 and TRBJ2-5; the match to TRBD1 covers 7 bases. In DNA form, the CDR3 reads TGTGCCAGCAGTGCAGGGGGAACCCAAGAGACCCAGTACTTC. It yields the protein CASSAGGTQETQYF.